The next 22 T cell receptor beta chains were all read from a single sample in a study of cytomegalovirus exposure and HLA in healthy donors. A multiplex PCR was run with 60 Vbeta primers and 13 Jbeta primers. The data were produced by immunoSEQ multiplex PCR, yet TCRdb's version contains in-frame clones alone and is incomplete. The sample consists of 90,000 to 150,000 clones, roughly 60% of them appearing once. The material sequenced was PBMCs. Source of these receptors: a man aged 35 to 55 in good health and CMV-seropositive.

The chain recombines TRBV7-3 with TRBJ2-2; 9 nucleotides line up with TRBD1. V trimming: 5 bases; J trimming: 4 bases; junction bases outside the gene matches: 11. The CDR3 is 17 residues long. CDR1 and CDR2 (germline): SGHTA, FQGTGA. The CDR3 region is CASSRSPGQGVTGELFF. DNA of the CDR3: TGTGCCAGCAGCCGATCTCCGGGACAGGGCGTCACCGGGGAGCTGTTTTTT.

This clone was detected only once. This chain uses TRBV7-9 with TRBJ2-5; TRBD2 matches 8 bases. Judging by the DNA end, TRBJ2-7 fits better; the J call may be wrong. This CDR3 has 14 residues. From germline, CDR1 is SEHNR and CDR2 FQNEAQ (reference sequence). The DNA for the CDR3 is TGTGCCAGCAGCTTAGGCGGGAGGTTCGACGAGCAGTACTTC. Translating gives CASSLGGRFDEQYF.

The chain joins TRBV27 to TRBJ1-6; perhaps TRBD1 as D (6 bases). Germline CDR1 MNHEY, CDR2 SMNVEV (reference sequence). CDR3 length equals 17 residues. V shed 3 bases and J shed 0 bases, with 12 bases lying between them. CDR3 sequence (DNA): TGTGCCAGCAGTTTTGAACAGGGCAGCTCCTATAATTCACCCCTCCACTTT. Amino acid sequence: CASSFEQGSSYNSPLHF.

The V gene is TRBV5-6, the J gene TRBJ1-2, with 9 bases lining up with TRBD1. In germline, CDR1 is SGHDT, CDR2 YYEEEE. CDR3 size: 15 residues. With 5 bases clipped from V and 5 bases from J, the junction kept 10 bases outside the gene matches. CDR3 bases: TGTGCCAGCAGTTGGTCCGGGACAGGGCCTTATGGCTACACCTTC. Translated: CASSWSGTGPYGYTF.

This clone was counted only a few times. The rearrangement joins TRBV6-5 to TRBJ2-3; TRBD1 agrees at 9 bases. The ends lost 5 bases at V and 3 bases at J; junction bases unmatched: 3. This CDR3 has 14 amino acids. Germline values: CDR1 MNHEY, CDR2 SVGAGI. The CDR3 sequence: CASSRDRVTDTQYF. The CDR3 DNA sequence: TGTGCCAGCAGTCGGGACAGGGTTACAGATACGCAGTATTTT.

The chain carries TRBV6-5 and TRBJ2-1; 13 bases map to TRBD2. The CDR3 spans 13 residues. V shed 8 bases, J shed 7 bases, and the junction held 2 bases outside the gene matches. CDR1 is MNHEY and CDR2 is SVGAGI in the germline V gene. CDR3 in amino acids: CASSTSGRNEQFF. CDR3 nucleotides: TGTGCCAGCTCGACTAGCGGGAGGAATGAGCAGTTCTTC.

The chain recombines TRBV6-4 with TRBJ2-3, with 9 bases identical to TRBD2. This CDR3 comprises 14 residues. Germline V gene data show CDR1 as MRHNA and CDR2 as SNTAGT. V lost 3 bases, J lost 5 bases, and 3 bases stayed unmatched. This CDR3 is CASSDLAGVDTQYF. The CDR3 nucleotides are TGTGCCAGCAGTGATTTAGCGGGAGTAGATACGCAGTATTTT.

The rearrangement links TRBV30 to TRBJ2-5, with D perhaps matching TRBD2 (6 bases). Germline CDR1 and CDR2: GTSNPN and SVGIG (reference sequence). Deletions cut 4 bases from V and 1 base from J, with 13 bases between. CDR3 length: 14 residues. This CDR3 is CAWNFGGTQETQYF. The DNA of the CDR3 is TGTGCCTGGAATTTCGGGGGAACCCAAGAGACCCAGTACTTC.

The count of this clone is one. The V gene is TRBV30, the J gene TRBJ2-2; no firm D call. The CDR3 is 13 residues long. V was trimmed by 3 bases and J by 4 bases, leaving 9 bases between them. Germline assignment: CDR1 GTSNPN and CDR2 SVGIG (reference sequence). The CDR3 loop is CAWSGSFTGELFF. For the CDR3, the DNA is TGTGCCTGGAGCGGGTCATTCACCGGGGAGCTGTTTTTT.

J is TRBJ2-1 and V is TRBV27; TRBD2 agrees at 9 bases. The germline gives CDR1 MNHEY, CDR2 SMNVEV (reference sequence). The V gene end was trimmed by 8 bases and the J gene end by 9 bases; junction bases not matched to a gene: 8. This CDR3 has 13 residues. The CDR3 reads CASSVSGSGEQFF. CDR3 DNA: TGTGCCAGCTCGGTTAGCGGGAGCGGTGAGCAGTTCTTC.

This clone was picked up a small number of times. The chain has TRBV5-6 and TRBJ1-5; D gene uncertain. With 4 bases removed from V and 3 bases from J, the gap between germline ends came to 14 bases. Germline V gene lookup returns CDR1 SGHDT and CDR2 YYEEEE. The CDR3 consists of 15 residues. CDR3 DNA sequence: TGTGCCAGCAGCCGCATGACGGGTTCCAATCAGCCCCAGCATTTT. Translated, it gives CASSRMTGSNQPQHF.

The CDR3 region has the DNA TGTGCCAGCAGCTTAATCAGTGAGCAGTTCTTC. This translates into CASSLISEQFF. This rearrangement joins TRBV11-1 to TRBJ2-1; D is unresolved. The CDR3 sequence is 11 residues long. The germline gives CDR1 SGHAT, CDR2 FQDESV (reference sequence). V shed 2 bases and J shed 9 bases, with 5 bases lying between them.

The chain combines TRBV6-5 with TRBJ2-7, with 7 bases aligning to TRBD2. This CDR3 spans 14 amino acids. With 2 bases clipped from V and 2 bases from J, the junction kept 3 bases outside the gene matches. Germline values: CDR1 MNHEY, CDR2 SVGAGI. The CDR3 here is CASSYLGGAYEQYF. CDR3 bases: TGTGCCAGCAGTTACCTGGGGGGGGCCTACGAGCAGTACTTC.

This chain uses TRBV7-9 with TRBJ2-5; D is unresolved. The J call may be in error: the DNA end matches TRBJ2-7 better. From germline, CDR1 is SEHNR and CDR2 FQNEAQ (reference sequence). CDR3 size: 14 residues. CDR3 region: CASSLAMPPYEQYF. CDR3 DNA sequence: TGTGCCAGCAGCTTAGCCATGCCTCCCTACGAGCAGTACTTC.

J is TRBJ2-3 and V is TRBV29-1, with TRBD2 identical over 7 bases. With V trimmed by 7 bases and J by 4 bases, 11 bases remained unmatched. The germline V gene has CDR1 SQVTM and CDR2 ANQGSEA. The CDR3 covers 14 residues. The CDR3 nucleotides read TGCAGCGGAATCGGGTGGGGGAGGGCAGATACGCAGTATTTT. Protein sequence: CSGIGWGRADTQYF.

The J gene is TRBJ1-3, the V gene TRBV19; tentatively, D is TRBD1 (6 bases). The CDR3 spans 20 residues. V lost 7 bases to trimming and J lost 0 bases, with 28 bases between them. The V gene's germline CDR1 is LNHDA and CDR2 SQIVND (reference sequence). The chain's CDR3 is CASTPRTRGGPVSSGNTIYF. CDR3 in DNA: TGTGCCAGTACCCCACGAACGAGGGGGGGGCCGGTCAGCTCTGGAAACACCATATATTTT.

The chain has TRBV15 and TRBJ2-1; 12 nucleotides agree with TRBD2. Germline CDR1 reads LNHNV; CDR2 reads YYDKDF (reference sequence). Trimming at V came to 0 bases and at J to 4 bases, leaving 4 bases not matched to a gene. The length of the CDR3 is 17 residues. The CDR3 spells CATSRELAGGNYNEQFF. The DNA for the CDR3 is TGTGCCACCAGCAGAGAACTAGCGGGGGGTAATTACAATGAGCAGTTCTTC.

This clone was counted only a few times. The genes are TRBV13 and TRBJ2-5; D unresolved. The CDR3 extends over 12 amino acids. The germline V and J ends were trimmed by 3 bases and 5 bases, with 7 bases remaining between them. Germline V gene sequence: CDR1 PRHDT, CDR2 FYEKMQ (reference sequence). The CDR3: CASSFLLETQYF. Here the CDR3 DNA reads TGTGCCAGCAGCTTTCTTTTGGAGACCCAGTACTTC. The complete variable domain, with remaining parts taken from reference TRBV13 and TRBJ2-5, reads AAGVIQSPRHLIKEKRETATLKCYPIPRHDTVYWYQQGPGQDPQFLISFYEKMQSDKGSIPDRFSAQQFSDYHSELNMSSLELGDSALYFCASSFLLETQYFGPGTRLLVL.

This clone has more than one count but fewer than ten. This rearrangement joins TRBV5-8 to TRBJ2-7; 7 nucleotides match TRBD1. The length of the CDR3 is 13 residues. CDR1 is SGHTS, CDR2 YDEGEE, per germline. Trimming removed 4 bases from V and 4 bases from J; junction bases left unmatched: 5. CDR3 residues: CASSNDRVYEQYF. Written as DNA, the CDR3 is TGTGCCAGCAGCAATGACAGGGTTTACGAGCAGTACTTC. Complete variable domain (other parts from reference TRBV5-8 and TRBJ2-7): EAGVTQSPTHLIKTRGQQATLRCSPISGHTSVYWYQQALGLGLQFLLWYDEGEERNRGNFPPRFSGRQFPNYSSELNVNALELEDSALYLCASSNDRVYEQYFGPGTRLTVT.

This clone has just a few counts. This chain links TRBV4-2 with TRBJ2-5; 8 bases fit TRBD2. Unmatched junction bases numbered 14, after V lost 1 base and J lost 1 base. CDR3 length: 19 amino acids. Germline CDR1 LGHNA, CDR2 YNFKEQ. CDR3 in DNA: TGTGCCAGCAGCCAAGCTGCGGGAAGCGGGGGTGGGCCCCAAGAGACCCAGTACTTC. It specifies CASSQAAGSGGGPQETQYF.

The J gene is TRBJ2-3, the V gene TRBV29-1; TRBD2 matches 15 bases. This CDR3 comprises 17 residues. Germline assignment: CDR1 SQVTM and CDR2 ANQGSEA. Trimming took 1 base from V and 1 from J; bases not matched to a gene: 3. The CDR3 sequence is CSVEGTSGRGGTDTQYF. CDR3 bases: TGCAGCGTTGAAGGGACTAGCGGGAGGGGGGGCACAGATACGCAGTATTTT.

The genes are TRBV5-4 and TRBJ1-1; 7 bases are shared with TRBD1. Germline CDR1 SGHNT, CDR2 YYREEE (reference sequence). V was pared by 0 bases and J by 1 base, with 6 bases of the junction left unmatched. The CDR3 contains 16 residues. The CDR3 sequence: CASSLEGARWNTEAFF. For the CDR3, the DNA is TGTGCCAGCAGCTTGGAGGGGGCACGATGGAACACTGAAGCTTTCTTT.